This record looks at one T cell receptor beta chain sequence and its context. At one of its ends the junction is not consistent with the germline gene, which may arise from a read error. This sample stems from a study of PD-L1 blockade in urothelial cancer. The length of the CDR3 is 12 residues. Germline V gene sequence: CDR1 SQVTM, CDR2 ANQGSEA. Libraries were prepared by immunoSEQ multiplex PCR; TCRdb keeps only in-frame clonotypes and omits some of them. The sample records approximately 38,000 clones, 85% to 90% being singletons. The receptor was derived from a man aged 60 to 69 with urothelial cancer. The specimen was PBMCs, collected around atezolizumab (anti-PD-L1) treatment. This chain connects TRBV29-1 to TRBJ1-1, with 9 positions matching TRBD1. DNA for the CDR3: TGCAGCGCCGACAGGGGGAACAGTGAAGCTTTCTTT. Residues: CSADRGNSEAFF.